The 21 T cell receptor beta chains in this list originate from one sample, sequenced in a study of siplizumab effects on memory and regulatory T cells. Profiled with immunoSEQ multiplex PCR; TCRdb holds only in-frame clones, not every one. The top ten hold around 0.15% of the sample, which has some 120,000 clones, over 85% seen once. The specimen was non-Treg CD4+ T cells sorted from blood. The receptors shown here come from a human donor in good health.

The V call is TRBV10-3, the J call TRBJ2-7, with 10 bases that match TRBD2. The CDR3 runs to 14 residues. Germline CDR1 is ENHRY and CDR2 is SYGVKD. V lost 6 bases and J lost 5; bases outside the gene matches: 7. The CDR3 region has the DNA TGTGCCATCAGCCCGGGACTAGCGATCCACGAGCAGTACTTC. Its translation: CAISPGLAIHEQYF.

The J gene is TRBJ2-7, the V gene TRBV10-3; 8 bases are a match to TRBD1. CDR1 is ENHRY and CDR2 is SYGVKD in the germline V gene. The junction had 7 bases not matched to a gene; V was cut back by 6 bases and J by 0 bases. The CDR3 runs to 15 residues. The CDR3 loop is CAISDRGKSSYEQYF. CDR3 coding DNA: TGTGCCATCAGCGACAGGGGCAAAAGCTCCTACGAGCAGTACTTC.

The V gene is TRBV28, the J gene TRBJ1-5, with a weak D call TRBD1 (5 bases). V was clipped by 8 bases and J by 7 bases, with 21 bases between them. The CDR3 is 15 amino acids. Per the germline V gene, CDR1 is MDHEN and CDR2 is SYDVKM. CDR3 DNA: TGTGCCAGCGGGGCGGGAGACGGCCCAGGGCAGCCCCAGCATTTT. Amino acid sequence: CASGAGDGPGQPQHF.

This chain's CDR3 is CASSISAGTDTQYF. As DNA, the CDR3 is TGTGCCAGTAGTATTTCGGCAGGCACAGATACGCAGTATTTT. The chain has TRBV19 and TRBJ2-3; unclear D gene. Germline V gene sequence: CDR1 LNHDA, CDR2 SQIVND (reference sequence). The CDR3 sequence is 14 residues long. V was pared by 3 bases and J by 1 base, with 8 bases between.

The chain has TRBV27 and TRBJ1-5; D unclear. The CDR3 loop spans 15 amino acids. CDR1 is MNHEY, CDR2 SMNVEV, per germline (reference sequence). The V and J ends lost 6 bases and 14 bases respectively, with 26 bases between them. CDR3 protein: CASSRPFFIGPHKHF. The CDR3 DNA sequence: TGTGCCAGCAGCCGTCCGTTTTTTATAGGACCCCATAAGCATTTT.

This chain connects TRBV4-1 to TRBJ1-1; D is unresolved. The germline V gene encodes CDR1 MGHRA and CDR2 YSYEKL. Trimming removed 1 base from V and 3 bases from J, with 12 bases in between. The CDR3 contains 15 residues. The CDR3 DNA sequence: TGCGCCAGCAGCCAAGCAGGCCCAGGCGACACTGAAGCTTTCTTT. Translating gives CASSQAGPGDTEAFF.

This sequence joins TRBV19 and TRBJ1-1, with D possibly being TRBD1 (5 bases). The germline V gene has CDR1 LNHDA and CDR2 SQIVND (reference sequence). The CDR3 is 15 amino acids. V was pared by 5 bases and J by 0 bases, with 13 bases between. Written as DNA, the CDR3 is TGTGCCAGTAGTCCTGGGGCAGGCCTGAACACTGAAGCTTTCTTT. As protein: CASSPGAGLNTEAFF. Full variable domain (missing parts from reference TRBV19 and TRBJ1-1): DGGITQSPKYLFRKEGQNVTLSCEQNLNHDAMYWYRQDPGQGLRLIYYSQIVNDFQKGDIAEGYSVSREKKESFPLTVTSAQKNPTAFYLCASSPGAGLNTEAFFGQGTRLTVV.

The table lists this clone with a few counts. The rearrangement links TRBV9 to TRBJ2-1, with D perhaps TRBD1 or TRBD2 (5 bases each). This CDR3 region has 14 residues. From germline, CDR1 is SGDLS and CDR2 YYNGEE. V lost 2 bases and J 13 bases, leaving 19 bases between the germline ends. CDR3 amino acids: CASSVEPGTLRQFF. As DNA, the CDR3 is TGTGCCAGCAGCGTCGAACCCGGGACCCTAAGACAGTTCTTC.

The rearrangement links TRBV6-5 to TRBJ1-1, with a tentative D call TRBD1 (5 bases). CDR3 length equals 15 residues. Trimming cost V 6 bases and J 1 base, with 15 bases left between them. Germline V lookup: CDR1 MNHEY, CDR2 SVGAGI. This CDR3 is CASRINRRENTEAFF. CDR3 DNA sequence: TGTGCCAGCAGAATAAACCGCAGGGAGAACACTGAAGCTTTCTTT.

This clone was observed a single time. The chain links TRBV7-3 to TRBJ1-1; tentatively, D is TRBD1 (5 bases). Trimming took 4 bases from V and 1 from J, leaving 10 bases between them. Per germline, CDR1 SGHTA and CDR2 FQGTGA. This CDR3 comprises 14 residues. CDR3: CASSSDGGNTEAFF. The CDR3 DNA is TGTGCCAGCAGCTCGGACGGGGGGAACACTGAAGCTTTCTTT.

The chain recombines TRBV2 with TRBJ2-3; 11 bases map to TRBD2. The CDR3 loop spans 17 amino acids. The germline V gene encodes CDR1 SNHLY and CDR2 FYNNEI. V lost 8 bases and J lost 6; bases outside the gene matches: 16. CDR3 coding DNA: TGTGCCAGCGGCCTCTCCTCTTTAGCGGGGGGGCTGGATACGCAGTATTTT. This codes for CASGLSSLAGGLDTQYF.

Here the CDR3 reads CASSLALSNTGELFF. The DNA of the CDR3 is TGTGCCAGCAGCTTAGCACTTTCGAACACCGGGGAGCTGTTTTTT. The chain combines TRBV7-2 with TRBJ2-2; D not certain. V was pared by 0 bases and J by 0 bases, with 5 bases between. The germline V gene has CDR1 SGHTA and CDR2 FQGNSA. CDR3 length: 15 residues.

This clone was detected only once. This chain joins TRBV5-4 and TRBJ2-7; 9 positions match TRBD1. CDR3 length: 15 amino acids. After removal of 0 bases from V and 4 bases from J, the junction contained 5 bases not matched to a gene. The germline V gene has CDR1 SGHNT and CDR2 YYREEE (reference sequence). The CDR3 DNA is TGTGCCAGCAGCTTGGGAGGGACAGGGCTATACGAGCAGTACTTC. Translation: CASSLGGTGLYEQYF. Drawing the rest from reference TRBV5-4 and TRBJ2-7, the complete variable domain is ETGVTQSPTHLIKTRGQQVTLRCSSQSGHNTVSWYQQALGQGPQFIFQYYREEENGRGNFPPRFSGLQFPNYSSELNVNALELDDSALYLCASSLGGTGLYEQYFGPGTRLTVT.

This clone was counted between two and nine times. V and J are TRBV9 and TRBJ2-7, with no clear D. CDR1 and CDR2 (germline): SGDLS, YYNGEE. The length of the CDR3 is 14 residues. V was shortened by 3 bases and J by 0 bases, with 10 bases between the two germline ends. CDR3 DNA sequence: TGTGCCAGCAGCGATGGGGTTAGCTCCTACGAGCAGTACTTC. Its protein is CASSDGVSSYEQYF.

The CDR3 region has the DNA TGTGCCAGCAGTAGACTAGCGGGACACAATGAGCAGTTCTTC. Amino acid sequence: CASSRLAGHNEQFF. This chain links TRBV11-2 with TRBJ2-1; TRBD2 agrees at 11 bases. This CDR3 has 14 residues. Trimming removed 6 bases from V and 5 bases from J; junction bases left unmatched: 3. Germline V gene sequence: CDR1 SGHAT, CDR2 FQNNGV.

The rearrangement uses TRBV18 and TRBJ1-1; D is uncertain. The CDR3 totals 14 residues. V lost 3 bases and J lost 0, with 8 bases in between. Germline CDR1 KGHSH, CDR2 LQKENI. The CDR3 sequence: CASSPQSLNTEAFF. The CDR3 DNA reads as TGTGCCAGCTCACCGCAGAGCCTGAACACTGAAGCTTTCTTT.

V is TRBV7-9 and J is TRBJ2-3; a possible D gene is TRBD1 (5 bases). From germline, CDR1 is SEHNR and CDR2 FQNEAQ (reference sequence). This CDR3 region has 15 residues. With 5 bases removed from V and 2 bases from J, the gap between germline ends came to 14 bases. CDR3 DNA sequence: TGTGCCAGCAGCCCAGGGCGGAGCGACACAGATACGCAGTATTTT. It translates to CASSPGRSDTDTQYF. Full variable domain (missing parts from reference TRBV7-9 and TRBJ2-3): DTGVSQNPRHKITKRGQNVTFRCDPISEHNRLYWYRQTLGQGPEFLTYFQNEAQLEKSRLLSDRFSAERPKGSFSTLEIQRTEQGDSAMYLCASSPGRSDTDTQYFGPGTRLTVL.

The chain is built from TRBV7-2 and TRBJ1-4; a weak D match, TRBD1 (5 bases). In germline, CDR1 is SGHTA, CDR2 FQGNSA. The CDR3 covers 17 residues. With 4 bases removed from V and 1 base from J, the gap between germline ends came to 16 bases. The CDR3 reads CASSSLQGGRTNEKLFF. CDR3 DNA: TGTGCCAGCAGCTCCCTCCAGGGTGGACGAACTAATGAAAAACTGTTTTTT.

The chain employs TRBV28 and TRBJ1-5; D remains unclear. The CDR3 has 12 residues. Germline CDR1 is MDHEN and CDR2 is SYDVKM. The V and J ends lost 5 bases and 4 bases respectively, with 6 bases between them. CDR3 protein: CASSLLNQPQHF. CDR3 sequence (DNA): TGTGCCAGCAGTCTTCTGAATCAGCCCCAGCATTTT.

This CDR3 is CASSMARGLLYATIYF. DNA for the CDR3: TGTGCCAGTAGTATGGCCAGGGGGCTGTTGTACGCCACCATATATTTT. The genes are TRBV19 and TRBJ1-3; 8 bases are a match to TRBD1. With 3 bases clipped from V and 9 bases from J, the junction kept 13 bases outside the gene matches. Per germline, CDR1 LNHDA and CDR2 SQIVND (reference sequence). The CDR3 runs 16 residues.

This clone is a singleton in its sample. This chain links TRBV7-6 with TRBJ2-5, with TRBD2 as a possible D gene (6 bases). Deletions cut 5 bases from V and 5 bases from J, with 12 bases between. The CDR3 runs 13 residues. Per germline, CDR1 SGHVS and CDR2 FNYEAQ. CDR3: CASSTGLIETQYF. As DNA, the CDR3 is TGTGCCAGCAGCACGGGACTTATCGAGACCCAGTACTTC. Drawing the rest from reference TRBV7-6 and TRBJ2-5, the complete variable domain is GAGVSQSPRYKVTKRGQDVALRCDPISGHVSLYWYRQALGQGPEFLTYFNYEAQQDKSGLPNDRFSAERPEGSISTLTIQRTEQRDSAMYRCASSTGLIETQYFGPGTRLLVL.